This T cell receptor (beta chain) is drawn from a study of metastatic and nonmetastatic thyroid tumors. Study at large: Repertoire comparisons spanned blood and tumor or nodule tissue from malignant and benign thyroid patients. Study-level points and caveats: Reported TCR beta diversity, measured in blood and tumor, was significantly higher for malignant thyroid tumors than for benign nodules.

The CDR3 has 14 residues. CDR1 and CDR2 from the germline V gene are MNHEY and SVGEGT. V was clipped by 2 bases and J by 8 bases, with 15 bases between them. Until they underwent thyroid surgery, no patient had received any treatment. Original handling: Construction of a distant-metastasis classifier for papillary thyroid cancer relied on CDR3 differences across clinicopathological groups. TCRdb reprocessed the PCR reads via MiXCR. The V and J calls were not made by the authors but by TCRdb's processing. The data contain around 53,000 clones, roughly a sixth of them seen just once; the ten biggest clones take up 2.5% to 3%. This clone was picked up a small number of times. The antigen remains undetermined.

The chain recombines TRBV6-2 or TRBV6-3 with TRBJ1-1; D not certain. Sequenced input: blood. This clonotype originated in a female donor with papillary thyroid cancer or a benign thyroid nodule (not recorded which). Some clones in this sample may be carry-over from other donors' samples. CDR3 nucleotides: TGTGCCAGCAGTTACCCATACATGGGCACAGAAGCTTTCTTT. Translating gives CASSYPYMGTEAFF.